This is a list of T cell receptor beta chains from one sample in a study of shared clonotypes between healthy human individuals. Sequencing used immunoSEQ multiplex PCR; TCRdb keeps in-frame clones, though not all of them. Found here are 2,500,000 or so clones, 92% of them singletons; the top ten hold 0.37%. The specimen sequenced was naive CD4+ T cells from PBMCs. Receptors were obtained from a young man in good health. Some clones in this sample may be carry-over from other donors' samples. CDR3s include the opening cysteine and the closing phenylalanine or tryptophan. The D gene is left open where the match is weak. The listing skips clone size in some rows; elsewhere it reads once, few, many or a size class.

D	V	J	size	CDR3	DNA
TRBD1	TRBV9	TRBJ2-5	few	CASSLSGTAEQETQYF	TGTGCCAGCAGCCTTTCCGGGACAGCCGAGCAAGAGACCCAGTACTTC
.	TRBV7-8	TRBJ2-3	.	CASSLGRIDTDTQYF	TGTGCCAGCAGCTTAGGCCGGATCGACACAGATACGCAGTATTTT
.	TRBV7-2	TRBJ2-7	.	CASSLWDFSYEQYF	TGTGCCAGCAGCTTGTGGGACTTCTCCTACGAGCAGTACTTC
TRBD2	TRBV7-3	TRBJ2-2	.	CASRWTSGSGELFF	TGTGCCAGCAGATGGACTAGCGGGAGCGGGGAGCTGTTTTTT
.	TRBV6-5	TRBJ1-3	.	CASSRWRSSGNTIYF	TGTGCCAGCAGTCGGTGGCGGAGCTCTGGAAACACCATATATTTT
TRBD2	TRBV6-5	TRBJ2-3	.	CASSYSGTRRRDTQYF	TGTGCCAGCAGTTATTCCGGGACTAGACGACGAGATACGCAGTATTTT
TRBD1	TRBV10-2	TRBJ1-6	.	CASRYGTAYNSPLHF	TGCGCCAGCAGGTACGGGACAGCATATAATTCACCCCTCCACTTT
.	TRBV6-6	TRBJ2-1	.	CASSFYNEQFF	TGTGCCAGCAGTTTTTACAATGAGCAGTTCTTC
TRBD2	TRBV14	TRBJ2-7	.	CASSQLGTSGSYEQYF	TGTGCCAGCAGCCAACTCGGGACTAGCGGTTCCTACGAGCAGTACTTC
.	TRBV5-8	TRBJ2-2	.	CASSLGTANTGELFF	TGTGCCAGCAGCTTGGGGACAGCGAACACCGGGGAGCTGTTTTTT
.	TRBV20-1	TRBJ2-7	.	CSASAGAEQYF	TGCAGTGCTTCGGCTGGGGCCGAGCAGTACTTC
TRBD2	TRBV5-1	TRBJ2-2	.	CASSLMVSGSSAGELFF	TGCGCCAGCAGCTTGATGGTGAGCGGGAGCTCTGCCGGGGAGCTGTTTTTT
TRBD1	TRBV7-3	TRBJ2-3	.	CASSLRTGGSDTQYF	TGTGCCAGCAGCTTAAGGACAGGGGGCTCAGATACGCAGTATTTT
.	TRBV6-1	TRBJ2-3	.	CASSEAFPFAPDTDTQYF	TGTGCCAGCAGTGAAGCATTTCCTTTTGCACCAGACACAGATACGCAGTATTTT
.	TRBV5-4	TRBJ2-5	.	CASSFVGTIQETQYF	TGTGCCAGCAGCTTTGTAGGGACGATCCAAGAGACCCAGTACTTC
TRBD2	TRBV5-8	TRBJ2-1	.	CASSWTSAYNEQFF	TGTGCCAGCAGCTGGACTAGCGCCTACAATGAGCAGTTCTTC
TRBD2	TRBV27	TRBJ2-1	.	CASSPSGAGEQFF	TGTGCCAGCAGCCCCAGCGGGGCAGGTGAGCAGTTCTTC
.	TRBV6-5	TRBJ2-5	.	CASSYQGVGTQYF	TGTGCCAGCAGTTATCAGGGTGTGGGGACCCAGTACTTC
.	TRBV30	TRBJ1-2	few	CAWNMNGYTF	TGTGCCTGGAATATGAATGGCTACACCTTC
TRBD1	TRBV6-1	TRBJ1-2	.	CASSEAGTGRGYTF	TGTGCCAGCAGTGAAGCCGGGACAGGGCGCGGCTACACCTTC
.	TRBV9	TRBJ1-4	.	CASSPHITQNEKLFF	TGTGCCAGCAGCCCCCATATCACCCAAAATGAAAAACTGTTTTTT
.	TRBV7-9	TRBJ2-1	once	CASIPGTEYNEQFF	TGTGCCAGCATCCCCGGGACGGAGTACAATGAGCAGTTCTTC